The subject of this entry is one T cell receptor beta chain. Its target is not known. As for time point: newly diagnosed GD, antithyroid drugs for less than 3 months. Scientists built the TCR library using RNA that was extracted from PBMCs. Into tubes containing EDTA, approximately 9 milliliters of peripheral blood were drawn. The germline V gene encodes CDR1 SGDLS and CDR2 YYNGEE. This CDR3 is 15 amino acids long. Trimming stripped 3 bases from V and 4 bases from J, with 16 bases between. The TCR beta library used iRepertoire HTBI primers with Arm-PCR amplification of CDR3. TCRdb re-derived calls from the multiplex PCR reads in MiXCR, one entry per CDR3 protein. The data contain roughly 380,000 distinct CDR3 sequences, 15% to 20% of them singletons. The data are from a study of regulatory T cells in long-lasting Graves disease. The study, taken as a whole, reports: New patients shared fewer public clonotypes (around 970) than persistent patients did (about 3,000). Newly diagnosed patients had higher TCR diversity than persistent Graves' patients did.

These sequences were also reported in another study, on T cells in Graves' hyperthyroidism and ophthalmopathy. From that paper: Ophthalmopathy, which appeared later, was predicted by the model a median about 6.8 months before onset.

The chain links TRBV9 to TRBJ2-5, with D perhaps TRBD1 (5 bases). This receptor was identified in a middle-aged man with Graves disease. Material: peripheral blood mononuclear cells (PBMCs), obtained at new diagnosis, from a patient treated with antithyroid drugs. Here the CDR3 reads CASSGHSGYPETQYF. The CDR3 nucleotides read TGTGCCAGCAGCGGTCACTCAGGGTACCCAGAGACCCAGTACTTC.